Many counts were recorded for the clone carrying this TCR beta chain. Its matching antigen is unknown. A single record per CDR3 protein comes from TCRdb applying MiXCR to the reads. The sample consists of approximately 400,000 distinct CDR3 sequences, under 40% of them appearing once. This sample is drawn from a study of T cell repertoires in cytomegalovirus infection. General study points: The ex vivo response showed dominance by HLA-C-restricted CMV-specific TCR beta clonotypes.

The sample comprised PBMCs. The clonotype was recovered from a human donor in good health (CMV status not recorded). Some clones in this sample may be carry-over from other donors' samples.

The CDR3 coding sequence is TGTGCCAGCAGCTTACAGTGGCCCGGGACAGGGGCGGATAATTCACCCCTCCACTTT. Translation: CASSLQWPGTGADNSPLHF. V usage is TRBV7-2 and J usage is TRBJ1-6, with 10 bases that match TRBD1. With V trimmed by 2 bases and J by 5 bases, 12 bases remained unmatched. CDR1 and CDR2 (germline): SGHTA, FQGNSA. This CDR3 has 19 residues.